This T cell receptor beta chain emerged from a study of control samples from healthy donors and cancer patients. TCRdb's table, derived via immunoSEQ multiplex PCR, lists solely in-frame clones and lacks some. The repertoire includes more than 100,000 clones, approximately 89% of them detected once, and just over 8.5% sits in the top ten. This CDR3 contains 12 residues. Germline-derived CDR1 and CDR2 are GTSNPN and SVGIG (reference sequence). V was shortened by 0 bases and J by 6 bases, with 9 bases between the two germline ends. The sequence was collected from a man younger than 35 in good health. The chain combines TRBV30 with TRBJ2-7; D is perhaps TRBD1 (6 bases). Sequencing was done on a sample of blood. The CDR3 nucleotides are TGTGCCTGGAGTGTACAGGGTTTCGAGCAGTACTTC. This sequence encodes CAWSVQGFEQYF.